This TCR beta chain was recovered during a study of cytomegalovirus exposure and HLA in healthy donors. The V gene's germline CDR1 is MNHEY and CDR2 SMNVEV (reference sequence). V was pared by 3 bases and J by 0 bases, with 9 bases between. CDR3 length: 14 amino acids. The study ran its PCR with 60 Vbeta and 13 Jbeta primers. Libraries were prepared by immunoSEQ multiplex PCR; TCRdb keeps only in-frame clonotypes and omits some of them. The repertoire includes 150,000 to 200,000 clones, 75% to 90% of them detected once, and around 0.97% sits in the top ten. This TCR was sampled from a girl aged 2 to 9 in good health and CMV-seropositive. J is TRBJ2-7 and V is TRBV27, with D perhaps TRBD2 (6 bases). Specimen: PBMCs. CDR3 bases: TGTGCCAGCAGTTTTGGGGGGAACTCCTACGAGCAGTACTTC. Encoded protein: CASSFGGNSYEQYF.